This TCR beta chain was recovered during a study of blood T cell repertoires in COVID-19. Across the study: In each case, the material was cDNA or gDNA derived from T cells, B-cell-depleted T cells, or PBMCs.

J gave up 9 bases and V 4 bases, and 8 bases lay outside the gene matches. Germline V gene data show CDR1 as KGHDR and CDR2 as SFDVKD. The CDR3 totals 14 residues. In the source study's methods: Estimation of nucleated cell counts was performed using reference gene primer amplification. TCRdb's table, derived via immunoSEQ multiplex PCR, lists solely in-frame clones and lacks some. Clone size and V and J calls were adopted from that table, with D and trimming inferred from the DNA. Among some 60,000 clones listed, about 88% were seen once. The chain has TRBV24-1 and TRBJ2-1, with 7 bases identical to TRBD1. The clonotype originates from a man aged 55 to 70 with acute or convalescent COVID-19. Sequenced sample: peripheral blood. This chain's CDR3 is CATSDSTGSGEQFF. The DNA for the CDR3 is TGTGCCACCAGTGACTCGACAGGGTCGGGTGAGCAGTTCTTC.